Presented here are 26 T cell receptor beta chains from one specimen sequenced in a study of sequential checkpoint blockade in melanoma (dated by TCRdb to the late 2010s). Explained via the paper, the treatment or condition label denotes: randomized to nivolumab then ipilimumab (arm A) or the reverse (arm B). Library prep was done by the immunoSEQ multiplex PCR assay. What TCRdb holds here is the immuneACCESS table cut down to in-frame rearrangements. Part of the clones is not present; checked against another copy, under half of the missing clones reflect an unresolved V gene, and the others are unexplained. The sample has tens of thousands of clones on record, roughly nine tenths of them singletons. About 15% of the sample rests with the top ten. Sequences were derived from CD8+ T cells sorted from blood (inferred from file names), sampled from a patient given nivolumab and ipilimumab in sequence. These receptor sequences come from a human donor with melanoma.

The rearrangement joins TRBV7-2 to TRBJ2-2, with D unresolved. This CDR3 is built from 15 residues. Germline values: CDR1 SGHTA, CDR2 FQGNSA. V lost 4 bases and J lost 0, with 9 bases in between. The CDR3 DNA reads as TGTGCCAGCAGCTCTCTACTGTCGAACACCGGGGAGCTGTTTTTT. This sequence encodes CASSSLLSNTGELFF.

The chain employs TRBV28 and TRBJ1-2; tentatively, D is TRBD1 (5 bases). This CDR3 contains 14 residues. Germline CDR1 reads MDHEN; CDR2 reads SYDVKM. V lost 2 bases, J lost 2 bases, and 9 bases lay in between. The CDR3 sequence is CASSLPGPNYGYTF. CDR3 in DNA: TGTGCCAGCAGTTTACCAGGGCCCAACTATGGCTACACCTTC.

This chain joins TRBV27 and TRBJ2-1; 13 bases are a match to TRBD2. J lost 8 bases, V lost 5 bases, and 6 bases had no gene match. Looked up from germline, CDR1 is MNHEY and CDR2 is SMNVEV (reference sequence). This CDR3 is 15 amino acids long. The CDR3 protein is CASSTGLAGVDEQFF. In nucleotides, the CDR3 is TGTGCCAGCAGTACAGGACTAGCGGGAGTCGATGAGCAGTTCTTC.

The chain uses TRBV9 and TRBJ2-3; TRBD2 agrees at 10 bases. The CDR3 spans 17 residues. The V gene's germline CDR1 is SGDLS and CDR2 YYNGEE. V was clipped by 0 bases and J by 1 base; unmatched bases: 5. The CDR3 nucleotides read TGTGCCAGCAGCGTAGCGGCTAGCGGGAGTGGCACAGATACGCAGTATTTT. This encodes CASSVAASGSGTDTQYF. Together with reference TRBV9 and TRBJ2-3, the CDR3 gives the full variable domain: DSGVTQTPKHLITATGQRVTLRCSPRSGDLSVYWYQQSLDQGLQFLIQYYNGEERAKGNILERFSAQQFPDLHSELNLSSLELGDSALYFCASSVAASGSGTDTQYFGPGTRLTVL.

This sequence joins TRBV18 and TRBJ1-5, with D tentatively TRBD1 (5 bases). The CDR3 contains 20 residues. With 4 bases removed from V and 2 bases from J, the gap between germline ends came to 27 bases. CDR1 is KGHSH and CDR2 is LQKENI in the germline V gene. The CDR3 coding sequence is TGTGCCAGCTCACAGGACGGTGTGTTTGTAGGGGAAATGGGCAATCAGCCCCAGCATTTT. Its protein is CASSQDGVFVGEMGNQPQHF.

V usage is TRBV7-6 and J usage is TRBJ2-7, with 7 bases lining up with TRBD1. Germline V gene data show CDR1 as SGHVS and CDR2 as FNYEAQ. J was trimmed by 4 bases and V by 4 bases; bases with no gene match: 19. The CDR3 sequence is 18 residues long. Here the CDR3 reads CASSYYRIRDRDEYEQYV. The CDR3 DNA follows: TGTGCCAGCAGCTATTACCGTATCCGGGACAGAGATGAATACGAGCAGTACGTC.

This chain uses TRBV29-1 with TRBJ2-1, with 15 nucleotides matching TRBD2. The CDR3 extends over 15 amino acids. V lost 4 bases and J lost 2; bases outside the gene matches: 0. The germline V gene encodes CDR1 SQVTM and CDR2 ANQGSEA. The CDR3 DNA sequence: TGCAGCGTTGGGACTAGCGGGGGGGCCTACAATGAGCAGTTCTTC. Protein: CSVGTSGGAYNEQFF.

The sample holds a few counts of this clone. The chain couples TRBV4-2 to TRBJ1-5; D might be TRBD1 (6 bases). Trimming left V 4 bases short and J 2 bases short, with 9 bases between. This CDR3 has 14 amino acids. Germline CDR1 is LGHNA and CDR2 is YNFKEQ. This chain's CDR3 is CASSRGGGNQPQHF. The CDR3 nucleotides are TGTGCCAGCAGCCGAGGGGGGGGCAATCAGCCCCAGCATTTT.

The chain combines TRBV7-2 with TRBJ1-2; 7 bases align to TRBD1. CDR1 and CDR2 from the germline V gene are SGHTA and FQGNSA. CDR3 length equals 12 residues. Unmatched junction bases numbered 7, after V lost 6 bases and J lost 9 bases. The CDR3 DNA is TGTGCCAGCAGTTCAGGGGGGCTGAGCTACACCTTC. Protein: CASSSGGLSYTF.

The CDR3: CASSSDWGTSGIYNEQFF. CDR3 nucleotides: TGTGCCAGCAGCTCGGATTGGGGCACTAGCGGGATTTACAATGAGCAGTTCTTC. This chain uses TRBV5-6 with TRBJ2-1, with TRBD2 matching over 10 bases. Per germline, CDR1 SGHDT and CDR2 YYEEEE. V was clipped by 3 bases and J by 4 bases; unmatched bases: 13. This CDR3 is built from 18 residues. The full variable domain, in which reference TRBV5-6 and TRBJ2-1 provide the parts outside the CDR3, is DAGVTQSPTHLIKTRGQQVTLRCSPKSGHDTVSWYQQALGQGPQFIFQYYEEEERQRGNFPDRFSGHQFPNYSSELNVNALLLGDSALYLCASSSDWGTSGIYNEQFFGPGTRLTVL.

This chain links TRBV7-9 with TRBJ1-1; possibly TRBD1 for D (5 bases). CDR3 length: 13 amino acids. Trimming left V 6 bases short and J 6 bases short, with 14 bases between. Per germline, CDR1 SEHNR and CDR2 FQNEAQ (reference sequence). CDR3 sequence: CASSPDSRAEAFF. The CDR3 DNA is TGTGCCAGCAGTCCCGACAGTCGGGCTGAAGCTTTCTTT.

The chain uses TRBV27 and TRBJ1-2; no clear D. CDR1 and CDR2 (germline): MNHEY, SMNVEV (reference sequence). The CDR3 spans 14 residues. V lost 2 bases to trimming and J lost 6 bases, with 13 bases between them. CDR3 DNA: TGTGCCAGCAGTTTAGATGGTCGGTATGATGGCTACACCTTC. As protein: CASSLDGRYDGYTF.

Here the CDR3 reads CASSQLQGADGYTF. CDR3 in DNA: TGCGCCAGCAGCCAATTACAGGGGGCGGATGGCTACACCTTC. The chain employs TRBV4-3 and TRBJ1-2, with 9 bases identical to TRBD1. Germline values: CDR1 LGHNA, CDR2 YSLEER. The CDR3 is made up of 14 amino acids. Trimming at V came to 2 bases and at J to 6 bases, leaving 4 bases not matched to a gene.

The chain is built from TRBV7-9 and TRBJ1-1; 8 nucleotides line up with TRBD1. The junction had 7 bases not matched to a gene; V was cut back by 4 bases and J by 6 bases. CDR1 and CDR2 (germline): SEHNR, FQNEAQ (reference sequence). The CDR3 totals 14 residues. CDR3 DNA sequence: TGTGCCAGCAGCTCTACAGGGGGTATCGCTGAAGCTTTCTTT. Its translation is CASSSTGGIAEAFF.

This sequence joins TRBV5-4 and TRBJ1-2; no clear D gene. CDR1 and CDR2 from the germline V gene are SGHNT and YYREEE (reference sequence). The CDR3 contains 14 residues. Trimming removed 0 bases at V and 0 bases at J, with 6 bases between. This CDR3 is CASSLAGANYGYTF. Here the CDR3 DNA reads TGTGCCAGCAGCTTGGCGGGAGCTAACTATGGCTACACCTTC.

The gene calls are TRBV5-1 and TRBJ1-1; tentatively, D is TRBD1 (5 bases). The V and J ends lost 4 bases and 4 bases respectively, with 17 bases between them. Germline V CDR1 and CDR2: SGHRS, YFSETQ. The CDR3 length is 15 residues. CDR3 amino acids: CASSQNRGEGTEAFF. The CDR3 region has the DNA TGCGCCAGCAGCCAAAATCGGGGGGAGGGCACTGAAGCTTTCTTT.

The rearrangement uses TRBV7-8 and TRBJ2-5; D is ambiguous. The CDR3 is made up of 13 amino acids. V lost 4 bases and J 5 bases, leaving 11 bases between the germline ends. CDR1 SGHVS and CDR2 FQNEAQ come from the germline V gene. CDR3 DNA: TGTGCCAGCAGCTCCTCCGGGTGGGAGACCCAGTACTTC. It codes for CASSSSGWETQYF.

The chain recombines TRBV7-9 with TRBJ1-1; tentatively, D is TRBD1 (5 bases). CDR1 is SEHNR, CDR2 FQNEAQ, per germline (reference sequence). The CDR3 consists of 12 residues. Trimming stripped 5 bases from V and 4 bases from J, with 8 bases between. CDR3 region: CASSPGATEAFF. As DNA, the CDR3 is TGTGCCAGCAGCCCTGGGGCCACTGAAGCTTTCTTT.

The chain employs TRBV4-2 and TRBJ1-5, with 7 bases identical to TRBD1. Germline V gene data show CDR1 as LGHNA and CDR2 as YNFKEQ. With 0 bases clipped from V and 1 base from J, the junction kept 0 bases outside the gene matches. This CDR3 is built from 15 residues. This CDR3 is CASSQDRGSNQPQHF. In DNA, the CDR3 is TGTGCCAGCAGCCAAGACAGGGGGAGCAATCAGCCCCAGCATTTT.

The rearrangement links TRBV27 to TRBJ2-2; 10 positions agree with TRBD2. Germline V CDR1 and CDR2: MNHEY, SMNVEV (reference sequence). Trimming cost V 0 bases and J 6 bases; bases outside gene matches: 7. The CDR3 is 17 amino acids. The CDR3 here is CASSLSASGSSAGELFF. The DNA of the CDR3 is TGTGCCAGCAGTTTATCTGCTAGCGGGAGTTCGGCCGGGGAGCTGTTTTTT.

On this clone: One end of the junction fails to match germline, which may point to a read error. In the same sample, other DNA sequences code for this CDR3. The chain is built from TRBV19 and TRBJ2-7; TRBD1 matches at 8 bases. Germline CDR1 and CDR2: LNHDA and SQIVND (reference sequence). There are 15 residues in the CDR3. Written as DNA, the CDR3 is TGTGCCAGCAGTATAGGACAGGGAATATCCTACGAGCAGTACTTC. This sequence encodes CASSIGQGISYEQYF.

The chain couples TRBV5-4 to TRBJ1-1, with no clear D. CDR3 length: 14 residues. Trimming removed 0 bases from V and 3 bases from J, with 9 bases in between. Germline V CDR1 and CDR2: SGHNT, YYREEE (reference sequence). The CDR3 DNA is TGTGCCAGCAGCTTGGTGTTGGGCGACACTGAAGCTTTCTTT. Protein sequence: CASSLVLGDTEAFF.

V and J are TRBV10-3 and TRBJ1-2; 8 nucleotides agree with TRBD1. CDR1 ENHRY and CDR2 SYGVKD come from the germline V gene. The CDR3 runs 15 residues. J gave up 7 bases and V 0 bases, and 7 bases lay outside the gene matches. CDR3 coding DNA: TGTGCCATCAGTGAGTCGAAGACAGGGGTAGTTGGCTACACCTTC. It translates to CAISESKTGVVGYTF.

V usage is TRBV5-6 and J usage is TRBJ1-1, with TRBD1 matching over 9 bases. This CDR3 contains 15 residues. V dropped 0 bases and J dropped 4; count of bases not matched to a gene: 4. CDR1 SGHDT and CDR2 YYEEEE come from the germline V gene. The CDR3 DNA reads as TGTGCCAGCAGCTTGGTAGGGGACAGGGTCACTGAAGCTTTCTTT. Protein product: CASSLVGDRVTEAFF.

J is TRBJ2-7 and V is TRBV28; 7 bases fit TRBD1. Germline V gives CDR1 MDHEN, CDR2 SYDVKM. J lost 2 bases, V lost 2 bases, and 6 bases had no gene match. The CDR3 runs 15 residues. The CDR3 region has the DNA TGTGCCAGCAGTTTAAGGGGACAGCTGACCTACGAGCAGTACTTC. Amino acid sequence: CASSLRGQLTYEQYF.

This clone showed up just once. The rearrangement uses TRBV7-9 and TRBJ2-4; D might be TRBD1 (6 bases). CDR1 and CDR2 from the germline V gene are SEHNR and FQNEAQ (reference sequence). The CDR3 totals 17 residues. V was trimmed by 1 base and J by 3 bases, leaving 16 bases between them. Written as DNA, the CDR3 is TGTGCCAGCAGCTTAGGGGACATCACGGCTATCAAAAACATTCAGTACTTC. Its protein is CASSLGDITAIKNIQYF.